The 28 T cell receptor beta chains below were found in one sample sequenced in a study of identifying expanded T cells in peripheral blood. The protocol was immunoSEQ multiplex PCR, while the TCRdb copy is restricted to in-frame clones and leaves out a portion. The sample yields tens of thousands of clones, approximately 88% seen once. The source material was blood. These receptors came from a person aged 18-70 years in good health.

CDR3 DNA: TGTGCCAGCAGCTTAGGTCTAGGCAATGAGCAGTTCTTC. It yields the protein CASSLGLGNEQFF. V and J are TRBV7-9 and TRBJ2-1; no clear D. This CDR3 is built from 13 residues. V lost 1 base and J lost 6, with 7 bases in between. Per the germline V gene, CDR1 is SEHNR and CDR2 is FQNEAQ (reference sequence).

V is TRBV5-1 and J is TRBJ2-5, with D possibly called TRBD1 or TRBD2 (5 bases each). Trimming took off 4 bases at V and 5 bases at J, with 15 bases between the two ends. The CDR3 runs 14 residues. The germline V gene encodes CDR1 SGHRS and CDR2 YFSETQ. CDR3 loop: CASSPGTLRETQYF. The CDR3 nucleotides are TGCGCCAGCAGCCCTGGGACCCTTCGGGAGACCCAGTACTTC.

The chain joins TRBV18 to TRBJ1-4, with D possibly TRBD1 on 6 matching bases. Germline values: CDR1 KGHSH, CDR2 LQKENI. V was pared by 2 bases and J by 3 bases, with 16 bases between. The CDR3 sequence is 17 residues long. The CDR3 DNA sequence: TGTGCCAGCTCACCAACTTCCACAGGGTCGTCTAATGAAAAACTGTTTTTT. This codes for CASSPTSTGSSNEKLFF.

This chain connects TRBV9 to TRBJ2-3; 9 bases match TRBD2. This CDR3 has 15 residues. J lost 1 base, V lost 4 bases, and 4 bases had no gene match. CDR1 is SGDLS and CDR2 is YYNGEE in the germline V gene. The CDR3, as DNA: TGTGCCAGCAGCCCCGCTAGCGGGGGCACAGATACGCAGTATTTT. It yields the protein CASSPASGGTDTQYF.

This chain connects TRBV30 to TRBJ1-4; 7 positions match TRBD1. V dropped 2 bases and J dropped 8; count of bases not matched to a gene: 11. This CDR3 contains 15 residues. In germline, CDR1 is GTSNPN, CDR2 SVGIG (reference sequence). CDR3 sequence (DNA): TGTGCCTGGAGTTCACCGGAGGGGGCTCGGGAAAAACTGTTTTTT. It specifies CAWSSPEGAREKLFF.

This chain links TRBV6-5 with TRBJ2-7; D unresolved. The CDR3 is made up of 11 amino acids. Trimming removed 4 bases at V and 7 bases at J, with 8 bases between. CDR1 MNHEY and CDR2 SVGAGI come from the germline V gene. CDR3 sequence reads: CASSSRQEQYF. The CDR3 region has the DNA TGTGCCAGCAGTTCCCGGCAGGAGCAGTACTTC.

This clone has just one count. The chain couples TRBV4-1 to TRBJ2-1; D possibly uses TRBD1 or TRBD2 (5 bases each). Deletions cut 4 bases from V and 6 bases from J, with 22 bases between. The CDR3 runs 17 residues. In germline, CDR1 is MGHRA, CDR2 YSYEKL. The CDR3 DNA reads TGCGCCAGCAGCCTCACCGTACGGGGCCCCCGCGGCAATGAGCAGTTCTTC. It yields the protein CASSLTVRGPRGNEQFF.

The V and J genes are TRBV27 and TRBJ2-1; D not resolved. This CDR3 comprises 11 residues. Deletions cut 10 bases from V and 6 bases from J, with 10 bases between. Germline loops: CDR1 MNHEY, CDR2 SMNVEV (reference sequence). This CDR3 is CATFFINEQFF. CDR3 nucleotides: TGTGCCACCTTTTTTATCAATGAGCAGTTCTTC.

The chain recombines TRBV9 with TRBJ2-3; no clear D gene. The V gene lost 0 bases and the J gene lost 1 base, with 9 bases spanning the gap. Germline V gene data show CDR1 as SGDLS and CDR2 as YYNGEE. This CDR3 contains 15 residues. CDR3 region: CASSVEGVGTDTQYF. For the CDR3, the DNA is TGTGCCAGCAGCGTAGAAGGAGTGGGCACAGATACGCAGTATTTT.

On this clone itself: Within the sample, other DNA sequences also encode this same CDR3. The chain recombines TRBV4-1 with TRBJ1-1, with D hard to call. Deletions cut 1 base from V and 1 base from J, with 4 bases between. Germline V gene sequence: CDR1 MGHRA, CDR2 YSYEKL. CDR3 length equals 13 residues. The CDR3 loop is CASSQGANTEAFF. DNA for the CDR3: TGCGCCAGCAGCCAAGGTGCGAACACTGAAGCTTTCTTT.

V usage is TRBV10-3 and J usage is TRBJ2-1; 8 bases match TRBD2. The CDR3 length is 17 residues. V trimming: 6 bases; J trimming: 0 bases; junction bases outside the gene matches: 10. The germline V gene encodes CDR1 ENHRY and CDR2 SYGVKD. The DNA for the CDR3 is TGTGCCATCAGCTCTCGCGGGGGGCCGAGCTCCTACAATGAGCAGTTCTTC. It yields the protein CAISSRGGPSSYNEQFF.

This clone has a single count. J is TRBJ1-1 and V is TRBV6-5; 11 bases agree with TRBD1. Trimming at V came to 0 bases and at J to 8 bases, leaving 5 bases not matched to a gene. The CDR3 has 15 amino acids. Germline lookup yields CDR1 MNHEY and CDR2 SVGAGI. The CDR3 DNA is TGTGCCAGCAGTTACTCGGGACAGGGGGGCTTGGAAGCTTTCTTT. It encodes CASSYSGQGGLEAFF.

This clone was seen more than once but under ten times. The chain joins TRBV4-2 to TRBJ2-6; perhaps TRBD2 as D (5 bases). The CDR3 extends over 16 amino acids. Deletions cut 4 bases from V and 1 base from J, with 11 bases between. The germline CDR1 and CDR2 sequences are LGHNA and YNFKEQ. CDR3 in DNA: TGTGCCAGCAGCCTAAAACGGGATTCTGGGGCCAACGTCCTGACTTTC. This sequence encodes CASSLKRDSGANVLTF.

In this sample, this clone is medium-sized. This CDR3 is CASSQALVSEGLVSPLHF. Written as DNA, the CDR3 is TGTGCCAGCAGCCAAGCTCTTGTGAGCGAGGGGTTAGTTTCACCCCTCCACTTT. J is TRBJ1-6 and V is TRBV4-2, with TRBD1 as a possible D gene (5 bases). Deletions cut 1 base from V and 9 bases from J, with 22 bases between. The CDR3 is made up of 18 amino acids. Germline V lookup: CDR1 LGHNA, CDR2 YNFKEQ.

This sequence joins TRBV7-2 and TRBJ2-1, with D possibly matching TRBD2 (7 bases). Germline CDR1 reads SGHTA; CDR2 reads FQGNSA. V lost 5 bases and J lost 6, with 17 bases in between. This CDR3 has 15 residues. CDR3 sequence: CASSPRGARFNEQFF. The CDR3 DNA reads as TGTGCCAGCAGCCCTCGGGGGGCTAGATTCAATGAGCAGTTCTTC.

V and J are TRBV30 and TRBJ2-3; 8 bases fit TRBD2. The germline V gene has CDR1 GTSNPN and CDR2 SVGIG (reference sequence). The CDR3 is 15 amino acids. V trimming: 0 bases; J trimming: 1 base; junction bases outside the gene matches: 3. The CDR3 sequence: CAWSVPTSGTDTQYF. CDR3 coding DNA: TGTGCCTGGAGTGTACCGACTAGCGGCACAGATACGCAGTATTTT. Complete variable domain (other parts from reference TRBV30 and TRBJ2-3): SQTIHQWPATLVQPVGSPLSLECTVEGTSNPNLYWYRQAAGRGLQLLFYSVGIGQISSEVPQNLSASRPQDRQFILSSKKLLLSDSGFYLCAWSVPTSGTDTQYFGPGTRLTVL.

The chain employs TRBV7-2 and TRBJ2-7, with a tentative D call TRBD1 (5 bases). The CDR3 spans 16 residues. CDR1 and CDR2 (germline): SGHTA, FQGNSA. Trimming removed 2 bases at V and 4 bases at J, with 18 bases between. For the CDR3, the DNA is TGTGCCAGCAGCTTATTCGCGACAACAGGAAGTTACGAGCAGTACTTC. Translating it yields CASSLFATTGSYEQYF.

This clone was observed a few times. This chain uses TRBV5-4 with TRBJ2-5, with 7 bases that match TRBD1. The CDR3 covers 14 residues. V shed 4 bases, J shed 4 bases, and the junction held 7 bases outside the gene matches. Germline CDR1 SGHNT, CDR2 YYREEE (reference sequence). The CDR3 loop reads CASSPEQGRETQYF. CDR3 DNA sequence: TGTGCCAGCAGCCCTGAACAGGGGCGAGAGACCCAGTACTTC.

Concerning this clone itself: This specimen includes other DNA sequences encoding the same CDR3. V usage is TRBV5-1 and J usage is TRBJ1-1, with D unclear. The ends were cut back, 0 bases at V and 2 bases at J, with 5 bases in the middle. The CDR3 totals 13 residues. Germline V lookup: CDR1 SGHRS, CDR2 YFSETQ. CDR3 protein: CASSLGGNTEAFF. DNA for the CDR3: TGCGCCAGCAGCTTGGGGGGAAACACTGAAGCTTTCTTT. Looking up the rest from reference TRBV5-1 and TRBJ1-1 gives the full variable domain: KAGVTQTPRYLIKTRGQQVTLSCSPISGHRSVSWYQQTPGQGLQFLFEYFSETQRNKGNFPGRFSGRQFSNSRSEMNVSTLELGDSALYLCASSLGGNTEAFFGQGTRLTVV.

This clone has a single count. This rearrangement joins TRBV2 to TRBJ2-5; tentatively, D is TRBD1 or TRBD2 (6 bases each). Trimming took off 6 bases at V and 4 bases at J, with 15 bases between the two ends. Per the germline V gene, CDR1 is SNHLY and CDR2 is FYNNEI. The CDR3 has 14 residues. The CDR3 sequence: CASSGGTSGETQYF. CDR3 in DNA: TGTGCCAGCAGCGGGGGCACTAGTGGAGAGACCCAGTACTTC.

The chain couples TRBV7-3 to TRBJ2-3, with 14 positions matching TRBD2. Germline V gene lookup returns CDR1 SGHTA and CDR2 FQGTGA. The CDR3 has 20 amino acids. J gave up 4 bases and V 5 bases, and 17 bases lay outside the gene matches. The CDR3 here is CASSRGQGGLAGGWADTQYF. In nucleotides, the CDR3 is TGTGCCAGCAGCCGAGGACAGGGAGGACTAGCGGGAGGTTGGGCAGATACGCAGTATTTT. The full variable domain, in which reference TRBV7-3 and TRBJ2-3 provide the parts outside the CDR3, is GAGVSQTPSNKVTEKGKYVELRCDPISGHTALYWYRQSLGQGPEFLIYFQGTGAADDSGLPNDRFFAVRPEGSVSTLKIQRTERGDSAVYLCASSRGQGGLAGGWADTQYFGPGTRLTVL.

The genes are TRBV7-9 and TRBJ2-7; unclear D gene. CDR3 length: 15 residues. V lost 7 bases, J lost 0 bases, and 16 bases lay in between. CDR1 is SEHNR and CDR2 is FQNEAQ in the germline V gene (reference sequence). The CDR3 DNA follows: TGTGCCAGCACCCACGACAAGGGCTCCTCCTACGAGCAGTACTTC. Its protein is CASTHDKGSSYEQYF.

CDR3 in amino acids: CASSGTWAEKLFF. The CDR3 DNA follows: TGTGCCAGCAGCGGGACCTGGGCTGAAAAACTGTTTTTT. V gene TRBV2 combines with J gene TRBJ1-4; possibly TRBD1 for D (5 bases). Trimming took 6 bases from V and 7 from J, leaving 12 bases between them. The V gene's germline CDR1 is SNHLY and CDR2 FYNNEI. This CDR3 has 13 amino acids.

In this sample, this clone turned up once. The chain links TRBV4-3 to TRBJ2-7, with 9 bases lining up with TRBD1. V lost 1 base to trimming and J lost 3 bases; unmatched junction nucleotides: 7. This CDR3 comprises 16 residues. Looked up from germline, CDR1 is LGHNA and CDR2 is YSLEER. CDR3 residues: CASSQGSRDRDYEQYF. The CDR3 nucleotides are TGCGCCAGCAGCCAAGGTTCCCGGGACAGGGACTACGAGCAGTACTTC.

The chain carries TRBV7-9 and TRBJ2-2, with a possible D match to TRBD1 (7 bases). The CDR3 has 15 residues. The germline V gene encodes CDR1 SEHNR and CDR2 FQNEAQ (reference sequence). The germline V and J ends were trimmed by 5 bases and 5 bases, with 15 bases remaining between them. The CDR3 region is CASSPQGGWTGELFF. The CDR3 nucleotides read TGTGCCAGCAGCCCCCAGGGGGGATGGACCGGGGAGCTGTTTTTT.

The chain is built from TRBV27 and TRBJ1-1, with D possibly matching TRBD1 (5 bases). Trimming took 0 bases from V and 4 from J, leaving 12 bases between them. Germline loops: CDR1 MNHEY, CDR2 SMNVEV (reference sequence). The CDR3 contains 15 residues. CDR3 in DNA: TGTGCCAGCAGTTTATCAACAGGTCTGGGCACTGAAGCTTTCTTT. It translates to CASSLSTGLGTEAFF.

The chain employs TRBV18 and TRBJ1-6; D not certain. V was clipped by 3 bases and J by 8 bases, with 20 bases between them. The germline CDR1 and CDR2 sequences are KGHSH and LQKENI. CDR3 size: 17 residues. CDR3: CASSPLARARLDSPLHF. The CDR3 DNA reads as TGTGCCAGCTCACCTTTGGCCCGGGCCAGGCTGGATTCACCCCTCCACTTT.

The CDR3 region has the DNA TGTGCCAGCAATTGGCGGGGAGAAGATACGCAGTATTTT. Protein sequence: CASNWRGEDTQYF. The chain is built from TRBV27 and TRBJ2-3; D perhaps matches TRBD2 (6 bases). The CDR3 length is 13 residues. V was pared by 7 bases and J by 5 bases, with 13 bases between. Germline-derived CDR1 and CDR2 are MNHEY and SMNVEV (reference sequence).